The subject of this entry is one TCR beta chain. As yet, its antigen is unknown. Template switching by 5'RACE with UMIs generated the TCR beta cDNA. TCRdb re-called the 5' RACE reads, yielding one record per CDR3 amino acid sequence without DNA. The sample's table shows roughly 300,000 distinct CDR3 sequences. The data stem from a study of T cells expressing NK-cell markers. Study details: Seven of the eight sequenced donors were HCMV-seropositive; one was seronegative.

General study points: The study did not resolve the HCMV specificity of expanded NKG2C+ T cell clones.

The CDR3 runs 14 residues. The germline gives CDR1 SGHTA, CDR2 FQGNSA. V is TRBV7-2 and J is TRBJ2-5. The source of this sequence is a woman between 18 and 69 years old in good health. The sample consisted of blood T cells: a sorted CD56 or NKG2C T cell subset, CD4+ or CD8+ T cells, or bulk PBMC T cells (not recorded which). The CDR3 sequence: CASSLEVGVGTQYF.